This T cell receptor (beta chain) was captured in a study of post-analysis software for immune sequencing data. Study-level information: The disease courses covered relapsing-remitting, secondary progressive and progressive-relapsing multiple sclerosis. Study-level findings and limits: With F measure, samples from one preparation batch clustered together strongly. Patients with multiple sclerosis recorded significantly lower normalized Chao1 diversity than controls, the study found. Patients carried roughly 5 TRBV segments more frequently than controls did, and TRBV5-6, TRBV5-1 and TRBV20-1 were among them.

Ten or more counts support this clonotype. What it recognizes is unknown. Included in the TCR beta cDNA libraries were unique molecular identifiers. It was from roughly 1 to 10 million T cells that some 500,000 cDNA molecules came. Each CDR3 protein gets one entry after TCRdb re-called the PCR reads with MiXCR. The profile covers just over 250,000 distinct CDR3 sequences, with 36% appearing a single time and under 5.5% taken by the ten largest. This CDR3 region has 16 residues. The germline V gene encodes CDR1 MNHEY and CDR2 SVGEGT. V lost 6 bases to trimming and J lost 0 bases, with 16 bases between them.

The chain employs TRBV6-2 or TRBV6-3 and TRBJ2-3; D remains unclear. The receptor's source is a girl between 10 and 17 years old with multiple sclerosis. Sequenced sample: blood. CDR3 loop: CASRARALGSTDTQYF. For the CDR3, the DNA is TGTGCCAGCAGGGCTCGGGCCCTTGGAAGCACAGATACGCAGTATTTT.